A single sample gave rise to the 15 T cell receptor beta chains below, sequenced in a study of blood T cell repertoires in COVID-19. Clones were read by immunoSEQ multiplex PCR, and TCRdb kept only the in-frame ones, dropping some. Of 200,000 to 250,000 clones detected, 88% appear once; the ten largest clones hold around 2.8%. Material: peripheral blood. The receptors shown here come from a woman aged 60 to 75 with acute or convalescent COVID-19.

The rearrangement joins TRBV4-3 to TRBJ2-7, with D possibly being TRBD2 (6 bases). There are 14 residues in the CDR3. V lost 0 bases and J lost 7, with 13 bases in between. Per the germline V gene, CDR1 is LGHNA and CDR2 is YSLEER. CDR3 in DNA: TGCGCCAGCAGCCAAGAATCCGGACGGGGGGAGCAGTACTTC. It encodes CASSQESGRGEQYF.

The genes are TRBV11-2 and TRBJ2-7, with 7 bases lining up with TRBD1. The junction had 6 bases not matched to a gene; V was cut back by 8 bases and J by 2 bases. There are 13 residues in the CDR3. CDR1 is SGHAT and CDR2 is FQNNGV in the germline V gene. CDR3 sequence reads: CASRRQGAYEQYF. CDR3 nucleotide sequence: TGTGCCAGCCGAAGACAGGGTGCCTACGAGCAGTACTTC.

This chain links TRBV25-1 with TRBJ1-2; D is unresolved. The germline gives CDR1 MGHDK, CDR2 SYGVNS. The CDR3 contains 15 residues. The V gene lost 3 bases and the J gene lost 4 bases, with 15 bases spanning the gap. CDR3 residues: CASSDPAGISYGYTF. DNA of the CDR3: TGTGCCAGCAGTGATCCGGCGGGGATTTCCTATGGCTACACCTTC.

This clone was seen a few times. The CDR3 spells CASSSSIGGGYTF. The CDR3 DNA reads as TGTGCCAGCAGTTCCTCAATTGGCGGCGGCTACACCTTC. The chain uses TRBV6-5 and TRBJ1-2; D ambiguous. The CDR3 runs 13 residues. Per germline, CDR1 MNHEY and CDR2 SVGAGI. Trimming shortened V by 4 bases and J by 8 bases, and 14 bases separated the two germline ends.

This clone has a handful of counts. The V gene is TRBV20-1, the J gene TRBJ2-7; D ambiguous. CDR1 DFQATT and CDR2 SNEGSKA come from the germline V gene (reference sequence). The germline V and J ends were trimmed by 1 base and 4 bases, with 5 bases remaining between them. This CDR3 has 11 amino acids. Written as DNA, the CDR3 is TGCAGTGCTAGAGCGCAGTACGAGCAGTACTTC. The encoded protein is CSARAQYEQYF.

This clone was seen once. V is TRBV7-2 and J is TRBJ2-7, with D possibly matching TRBD2 (7 bases). This CDR3 comprises 16 residues. In germline, CDR1 is SGHTA, CDR2 FQGNSA. Between the trimmed V and J ends, which lost 5 bases and 6 bases, there was a span of 23 bases. The CDR3 DNA reads TGTGCCAGCAGCCAAGGGGGGGGGCTTCCAAAGGGCGAGCAGTACTTC. This encodes CASSQGGGLPKGEQYF.

DNA of the CDR3: TGTGCCAGCAGCATGTATGGGCAGGTTAATCAGCCCCAGCATTTT. It specifies CASSMYGQVNQPQHF. This rearrangement joins TRBV7-2 to TRBJ1-5; no definite D call. Looked up from germline, CDR1 is SGHTA and CDR2 is FQGNSA. Between the trimmed V and J ends, which lost 5 bases and 4 bases, there was a span of 15 bases. The CDR3 consists of 15 residues.

This clone was detected only a few times. The chain recombines TRBV7-9 with TRBJ2-3; tentative D call: TRBD2 (7 bases). Trimming left V 4 bases short and J 5 bases short, with 13 bases between. Germline V gene lookup returns CDR1 SEHNR and CDR2 FQNEAQ (reference sequence). This CDR3 region has 14 residues. The CDR3 protein is CASSSRGALDTQYF. Written as DNA, the CDR3 is TGTGCCAGCAGCTCCCGGGGGGCCTTAGATACGCAGTATTTT.

V usage is TRBV9 and J usage is TRBJ1-4; D gene unclear. Germline-derived CDR1 and CDR2 are SGDLS and YYNGEE. The CDR3 runs to 15 residues. V lost 3 bases and J 7 bases, leaving 16 bases between the germline ends. As DNA, the CDR3 is TGTGCCAGCAGCGCTTCGGACGGGCGGGGTGAAAAACTGTTTTTT. Its protein product is CASSASDGRGEKLFF.

The chain links TRBV7-9 to TRBJ2-5, with 11 bases that match TRBD2. The germline V gene has CDR1 SEHNR and CDR2 FQNEAQ (reference sequence). The CDR3 is 14 residues long. The junction had 4 bases not matched to a gene; V was cut back by 5 bases and J by 5 bases. The CDR3 here is CASSTPSGGETQYF. The CDR3 coding sequence is TGTGCCAGCAGCACGCCTAGCGGGGGGGAGACCCAGTACTTC.

The chain links TRBV6-5 to TRBJ1-6; D is perhaps TRBD1 (6 bases). Per germline, CDR1 MNHEY and CDR2 SVGAGI. The CDR3 has 14 residues. Trimming stripped 1 base from V and 9 bases from J, with 10 bases between. The CDR3 loop is CASSYFTGSSPLHF. The CDR3 DNA reads as TGTGCCAGCAGTTACTTCACAGGGAGTTCACCCCTCCACTTT.

The rearrangement links TRBV18 to TRBJ1-4, with TRBD1 matching over 8 bases. Germline trimming cut 3 bases from V and 8 bases from J; bases unmatched to any gene: 2. CDR1 is KGHSH, CDR2 LQKENI, per germline. This CDR3 comprises 13 residues. The DNA for the CDR3 is TGTGCCAGCTCACCGACAGGGGAGGAAAAACTGTTTTTT. It codes for CASSPTGEEKLFF.

The chain links TRBV19 to TRBJ2-7; 8 bases map to TRBD1. Germline V gene lookup returns CDR1 LNHDA and CDR2 SQIVND (reference sequence). The CDR3 contains 18 residues. V trimming: 3 bases; J trimming: 0 bases; junction bases outside the gene matches: 13. This chain's CDR3 is CASSILAGGLKGSYEQYF. CDR3 nucleotides: TGTGCCAGTAGTATTCTTGCAGGGGGCCTTAAGGGCTCCTACGAGCAGTACTTC.

This clone has only one observation. This chain links TRBV7-8 with TRBJ2-1; TRBD2 matches 8 bases. This CDR3 has 16 residues. Per the germline V gene, CDR1 is SGHVS and CDR2 is FQNEAQ. The V gene end was trimmed by 4 bases and the J gene end by 7 bases; junction bases not matched to a gene: 12. CDR3 loop: CASSSGGTIYRNEQFF. CDR3 sequence (DNA): TGTGCCAGCAGCTCGGGGGGGACAATTTATCGGAATGAGCAGTTCTTC. Full variable domain (missing parts from reference TRBV7-8 and TRBJ2-1): GAGVSQSPRYKVAKRGQDVALRCDPISGHVSLFWYQQALGQGPEFLTYFQNEAQLDKSGLPSDRFFAERPEGSVSTLKIQRTQQEDSAVYLCASSSGGTIYRNEQFFGPGTRLTVL.

V and J are TRBV5-1 and TRBJ2-7; TRBD1 matches 8 bases. Germline V gives CDR1 SGHRS, CDR2 YFSETQ. The CDR3 is 15 residues long. V was clipped by 2 bases and J by 3 bases; unmatched bases: 7. Written as DNA, the CDR3 is TGCGCCAGCAGCTTAGACGACAGGGGCGGCTACGAGCAGTACTTC. Amino acid sequence: CASSLDDRGGYEQYF.